Presented here are 15 T cell receptor beta chains from one specimen sequenced in a study of cytomegalovirus exposure and HLA in healthy donors. Researchers ran the PCR with 60 Vbeta and 13 Jbeta primers. Assay: immunoSEQ multiplex PCR; the TCRdb copy retains only in-frame clones and omits some. The sample shows approximately 190,000 clones, 75% to 90% of them seen only once. Material: PBMCs. These receptors were collected from a man in his forties in good health and CMV-seropositive.

The genes are TRBV18 and TRBJ1-1; weak D call: TRBD1 (5 bases). Trimming removed 4 bases from V and 1 base from J, with 10 bases in between. CDR1 KGHSH and CDR2 LQKENI come from the germline V gene. The CDR3 runs to 14 residues. CDR3 residues: CASSRTGENTEAFF. CDR3 sequence (DNA): TGTGCCAGCTCACGGACGGGGGAGAACACTGAAGCTTTCTTT.

Turning to this clone: At one end, the junction sequence differs from germline, possibly due to a read error. The V call is TRBV7-7, the J call TRBJ2-1; TRBD2 matches at 8 bases. The germline CDR1 and CDR2 sequences are SSHAT and FNYEAQ (reference sequence). The CDR3 has 13 residues. The CDR3 nucleotides read TGTGCTAGCAGCCATGAGAGCGGGGGTGAGCAGTTCTTC. Its protein product is CASSHESGGEQFF.

The V and J genes are TRBV7-3 and TRBJ2-3; D might be TRBD1 (6 bases). Trimming shortened V by 0 bases and J by 7 bases, and 14 bases separated the two germline ends. Germline values: CDR1 SGHTA, CDR2 FQGTGA. The CDR3 sequence is 15 residues long. The CDR3 region is CASSLTRQGKHTQYF. Here the CDR3 DNA reads TGTGCCAGCAGCTTAACACGGCAGGGGAAGCATACGCAGTATTTT.

The chain employs TRBV10-1 and TRBJ2-7; 7 nucleotides align to TRBD1. There are 15 residues in the CDR3. The V segment lost 3 bases and the J segment 2 bases; nucleotides outside the gene matches: 7. Germline values: CDR1 WNHNN, CDR2 SYGVQD (reference sequence). In nucleotides, the CDR3 is TGCGCCAGCAGTGACCGGGGCACAGGGGCCTACGAGCAGTACTTC. Protein: CASSDRGTGAYEQYF.

The J gene is TRBJ2-1, the V gene TRBV27; TRBD2 is a possible D gene (6 bases). Germline V gene data show CDR1 as MNHEY and CDR2 as SMNVEV (reference sequence). The CDR3 length is 12 residues. Trimming cost V 6 bases and J 7 bases, with 10 bases left between them. The CDR3 spells CASSHGGNEQFF. The CDR3 coding sequence is TGTGCCAGCAGCCACGGGGGAAATGAGCAGTTCTTC.

The table lists this clone with a count of one. The chain carries TRBV28 and TRBJ2-7; perhaps TRBD2 as D (6 bases). This CDR3 has 15 amino acids. Trimming took off 10 bases at V and 4 bases at J, with 23 bases between the two ends. Germline-derived CDR1 and CDR2 are MDHEN and SYDVKM. This CDR3 reads CATINLVRRGYEQYF. CDR3 bases: TGTGCCACGATAAACTTAGTGCGTCGGGGGTACGAGCAGTACTTC.

This sequence joins TRBV7-2 and TRBJ1-6, with 10 bases fitting TRBD1. The V gene's germline CDR1 is SGHTA and CDR2 FQGNSA. The CDR3 totals 14 residues. The V gene end was trimmed by 6 bases and the J gene end by 7 bases; junction bases not matched to a gene: 3. The CDR3 reads CASRGQGPNSPLHF. For the CDR3, the DNA is TGTGCCAGCAGGGGACAGGGGCCAAATTCACCCCTCCACTTT.

The J gene is TRBJ1-1, the V gene TRBV30; no clear D. The CDR3 is 14 amino acids. Trimming took off 0 bases at V and 11 bases at J, with 19 bases between the two ends. Looked up from germline, CDR1 is GTSNPN and CDR2 is SVGIG (reference sequence). For the CDR3, the DNA is TGTGCCTGGAGTGTAATCCCGGCGAGGGCCCAGGCTTTCTTT. As protein: CAWSVIPARAQAFF.

The genes are TRBV30 and TRBJ1-1; D unresolved. There are 12 residues in the CDR3. V was shortened by 2 bases and J by 1 base, with 5 bases between the two germline ends. Per germline, CDR1 GTSNPN and CDR2 SVGIG (reference sequence). CDR3 residues: CAWSPQNTEAFF. The CDR3 coding sequence is TGTGCCTGGAGTCCCCAGAACACTGAAGCTTTCTTT.

Worth noting for this clone: An end of the junction differs from the germline gene, which may be a read error. The J gene is TRBJ2-7, the V gene TRBV7-2, with D possibly called TRBD1 or TRBD2 (6 bases each). The V gene's germline CDR1 is SGHTA and CDR2 FQGNSA. The CDR3 sequence is 15 residues long. This CDR3 reads CASSLAPGVSYEQYF. The CDR3 DNA is TGTGCCAGCAGCCTAGCGCCAGGGGTCTCCTACGAGCAGTACTTC.

V gene TRBV9 combines with J gene TRBJ2-5, with TRBD1 as a possible D gene (6 bases). The V and J ends lost 0 bases and 4 bases respectively, with 13 bases between them. This CDR3 comprises 15 residues. The germline gives CDR1 SGDLS, CDR2 YYNGEE. The CDR3 DNA is TGTGCCAGCAGCGTAGTACAGGGAGTAACAGAGACCCAGTACTTC. Translating it yields CASSVVQGVTETQYF.

The J gene is TRBJ2-3, the V gene TRBV5-1; D is perhaps TRBD1 (5 bases). The germline CDR1 and CDR2 sequences are SGHRS and YFSETQ. V gave up 5 bases and J gave up 3 bases, with 13 bases separating them. This CDR3 spans 14 amino acids. The CDR3 loop reads CASRETRGTDTQYF. The CDR3 DNA is TGCGCCAGCAGAGAAACAAGGGGAACAGATACGCAGTATTTT.

J is TRBJ1-2 and V is TRBV6-5, with D possibly matching TRBD1 (5 bases). CDR3 size: 14 residues. Germline loops: CDR1 MNHEY, CDR2 SVGAGI. Deletions cut 6 bases from V and 3 bases from J, with 14 bases between. The CDR3 loop is CASSPTGGYYGYTF. The CDR3 nucleotides are TGTGCCAGCAGCCCAACGGGGGGGTACTATGGCTACACCTTC.

This clone occurred a few times. Sequence at one end of the junction differs from germline and may be a read error. The V call is TRBV2, the J call TRBJ1-1; TRBD1 is a possible D gene (6 bases). Germline CDR1 SNHLY, CDR2 FYNNEI. The CDR3 runs to 11 residues. In DNA form, the CDR3 reads TGTGCCAGCAGTGGGCTACGGGACACCCGCTTT. Protein sequence: CASSGLRDTRF.

Only a few counts were recorded for this clone. The rearrangement joins TRBV12-2 to TRBJ1-1; the D call of TRBD1 is as the table states it, not checked on the DNA. TRBV12-2 is listed as a pseudogene. The CDR3 is 13 amino acids. As DNA, the CDR3 is TGTGCTGACACATTCGGGACAGACACTGAAGCTTTCTTT. Translation gives CADTFGTDTEAFF.